In this sample, the clone carrying this T cell receptor beta chain turned up many times. One end of the junction fails to match germline, which may point to a read error. The sample belongs to a study of blood T cells in healthy people across ages. Germline CDR1 is SGHRS and CDR2 is YFSETQ. The CDR3 is made up of 15 amino acids. Through a sample-barcoded 5' primer and a J-beta primer mix, a second PCR was run for roughly 6 to 12 cycles. TCRdb redid the calling of the 5' RACE reads with MiXCR, one entry per CDR3 protein. The sample holds approximately 960,000 distinct CDR3 sequences, 25% to 35% seen once. This same sample was also taken into another study, of T cells of mothers and their children.

This TCR was recovered from a woman aged 40-49 years in good health. The sequenced sample was blood. The J gene is TRBJ2-1, the V gene TRBV5-1; 7 bases are shared with TRBD2. CDR3 nucleotides: TGTGCCAGCAGCTTAAGTCTAGCGGTTTACAATGAGCAGTTCTTC. Protein: CASSLSLAVYNEQFF.